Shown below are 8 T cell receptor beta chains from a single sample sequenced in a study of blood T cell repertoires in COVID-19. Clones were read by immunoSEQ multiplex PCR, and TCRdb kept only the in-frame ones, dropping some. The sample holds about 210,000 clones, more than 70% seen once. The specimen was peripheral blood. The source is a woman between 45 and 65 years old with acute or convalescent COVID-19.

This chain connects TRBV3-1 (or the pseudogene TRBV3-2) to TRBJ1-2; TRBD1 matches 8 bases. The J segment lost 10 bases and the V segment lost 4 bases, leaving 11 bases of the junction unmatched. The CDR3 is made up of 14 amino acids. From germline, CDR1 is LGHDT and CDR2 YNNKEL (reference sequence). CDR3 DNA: TGTGCCAGCAGCCGCCGGGGACAGGTTGTTGACTACACCTTC. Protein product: CASSRRGQVVDYTF.

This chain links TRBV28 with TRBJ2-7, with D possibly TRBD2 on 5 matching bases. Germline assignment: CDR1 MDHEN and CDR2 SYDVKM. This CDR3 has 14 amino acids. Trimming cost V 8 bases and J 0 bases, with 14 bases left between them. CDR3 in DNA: TGTGCCAGCCAAATAGGACTTCCCTCCTACGAGCAGTACTTC. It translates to CASQIGLPSYEQYF.

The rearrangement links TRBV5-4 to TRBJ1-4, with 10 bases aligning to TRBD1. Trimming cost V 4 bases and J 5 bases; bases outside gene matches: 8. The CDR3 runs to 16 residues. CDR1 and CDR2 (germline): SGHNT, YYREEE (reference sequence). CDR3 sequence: CASSPDPGQGNEKLFF. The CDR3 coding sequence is TGTGCCAGCAGCCCCGATCCGGGACAGGGGAATGAAAAACTGTTTTTT.

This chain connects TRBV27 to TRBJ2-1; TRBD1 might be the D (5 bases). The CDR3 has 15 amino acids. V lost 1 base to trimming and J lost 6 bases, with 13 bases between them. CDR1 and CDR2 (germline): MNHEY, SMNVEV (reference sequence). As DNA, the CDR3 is TGTGCCAGCAGTTTATGGCAGGGCCCGTTCAATGAGCAGTTCTTC. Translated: CASSLWQGPFNEQFF.

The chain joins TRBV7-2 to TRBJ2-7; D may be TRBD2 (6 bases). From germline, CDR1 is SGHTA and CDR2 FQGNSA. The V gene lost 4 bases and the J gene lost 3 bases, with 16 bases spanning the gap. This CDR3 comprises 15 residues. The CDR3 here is CASSSSPGLLYEQYF. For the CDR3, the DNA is TGTGCCAGCAGCTCATCCCCGGGACTCCTCTACGAGCAGTACTTC.

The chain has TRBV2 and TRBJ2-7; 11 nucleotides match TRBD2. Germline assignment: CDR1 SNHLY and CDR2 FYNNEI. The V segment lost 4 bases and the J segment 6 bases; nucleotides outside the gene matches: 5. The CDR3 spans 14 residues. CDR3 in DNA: TGTGCCAGCAGTGTTCTAGCGGGAGGCGGCGAGCAGTACTTC. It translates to CASSVLAGGGEQYF.

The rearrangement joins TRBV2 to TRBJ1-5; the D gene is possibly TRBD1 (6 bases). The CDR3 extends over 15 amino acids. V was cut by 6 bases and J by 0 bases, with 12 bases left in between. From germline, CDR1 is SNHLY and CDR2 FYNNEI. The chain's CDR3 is CASRSGTLSNQPQHF. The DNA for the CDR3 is TGTGCCAGCAGGAGCGGGACACTTAGCAATCAGCCCCAGCATTTT.

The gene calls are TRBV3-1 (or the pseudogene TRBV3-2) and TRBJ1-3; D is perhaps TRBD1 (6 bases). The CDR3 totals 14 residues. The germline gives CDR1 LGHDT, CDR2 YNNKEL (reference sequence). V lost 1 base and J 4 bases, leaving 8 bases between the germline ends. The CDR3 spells CASSQGTGGNTIYF. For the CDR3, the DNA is TGTGCCAGCAGCCAAGGCACAGGGGGAAACACCATATATTTT.